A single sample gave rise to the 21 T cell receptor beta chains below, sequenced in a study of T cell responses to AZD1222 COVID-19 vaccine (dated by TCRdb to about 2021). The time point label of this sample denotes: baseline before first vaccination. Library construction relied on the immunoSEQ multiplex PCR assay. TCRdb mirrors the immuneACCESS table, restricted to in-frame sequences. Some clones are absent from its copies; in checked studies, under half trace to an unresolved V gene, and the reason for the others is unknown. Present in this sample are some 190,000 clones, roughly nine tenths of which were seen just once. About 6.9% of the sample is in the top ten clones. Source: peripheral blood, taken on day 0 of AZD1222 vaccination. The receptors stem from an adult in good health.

The CDR3 DNA reads as TGTGCCAGCAGCCAAGATCAGGCCCGCAGAGAGACCCAGTACTTC. Translated: CASSQDQARRETQYF. This chain connects TRBV14 to TRBJ2-5; D gene ambiguous. With 0 bases removed from V and 4 bases from J, the gap between germline ends came to 12 bases. CDR3 length equals 15 residues. CDR1 and CDR2 (germline): SGHDN, FVKESK.

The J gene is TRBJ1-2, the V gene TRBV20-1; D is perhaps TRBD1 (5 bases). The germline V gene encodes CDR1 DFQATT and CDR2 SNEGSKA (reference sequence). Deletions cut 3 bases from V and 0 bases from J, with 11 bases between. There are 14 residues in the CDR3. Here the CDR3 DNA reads TGCAGTGCTAGTTCCAGGGTCGCTAACTATGGCTACACCTTC. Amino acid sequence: CSASSRVANYGYTF.

In nucleotides, the CDR3 is TGTGCCAGCAGTGAACACCCCTGGGCGGAGACCCTTAGGGAGCAGTACGTC. Protein product: CASSEHPWAETLREQYV. The gene calls are TRBV6-1 and TRBJ2-7; no definite D call. CDR1 is MNHNS and CDR2 is SASEGT in the germline V gene. V lost 2 bases, J lost 7 bases, and 24 bases lay in between. The CDR3 sequence is 17 residues long.

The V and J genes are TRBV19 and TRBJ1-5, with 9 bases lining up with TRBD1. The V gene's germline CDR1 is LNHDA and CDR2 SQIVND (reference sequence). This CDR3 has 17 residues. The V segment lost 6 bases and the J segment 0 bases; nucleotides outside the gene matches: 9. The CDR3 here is CASSLTGGEDSNQPQHF. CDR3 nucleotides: TGTGCCAGTAGCCTAACAGGGGGCGAAGATAGCAATCAGCCCCAGCATTTT.

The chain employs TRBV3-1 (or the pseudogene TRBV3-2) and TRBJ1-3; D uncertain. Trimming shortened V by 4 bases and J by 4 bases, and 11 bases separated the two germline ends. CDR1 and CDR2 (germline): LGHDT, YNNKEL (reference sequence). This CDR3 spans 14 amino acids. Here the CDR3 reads CASSPSTGGNTIYF. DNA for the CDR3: TGTGCCAGCAGCCCGTCGACCGGGGGAAACACCATATATTTT.

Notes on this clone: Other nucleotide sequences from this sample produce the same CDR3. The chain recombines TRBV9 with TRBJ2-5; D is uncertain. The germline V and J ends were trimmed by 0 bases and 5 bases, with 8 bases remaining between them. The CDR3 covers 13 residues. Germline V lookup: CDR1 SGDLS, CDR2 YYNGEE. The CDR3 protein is CASSVAPRETQYF. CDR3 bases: TGTGCCAGCAGCGTAGCTCCCCGGGAGACCCAGTACTTC.

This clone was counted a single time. The CDR3 spells CASSFGGDYGYTF. CDR3 nucleotide sequence: TGTGCCAGCAGTTTTGGAGGGGACTATGGCTACACCTTC. This chain links TRBV27 with TRBJ1-2, with D possibly TRBD1 on 5 matching bases. V lost 3 bases and J 3 bases, leaving 8 bases between the germline ends. This CDR3 spans 13 amino acids. The germline gives CDR1 MNHEY, CDR2 SMNVEV (reference sequence).

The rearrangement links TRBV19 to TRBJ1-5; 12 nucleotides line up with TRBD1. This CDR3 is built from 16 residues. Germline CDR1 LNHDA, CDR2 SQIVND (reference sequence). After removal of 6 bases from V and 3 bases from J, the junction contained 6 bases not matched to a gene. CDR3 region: CASRTGTGGYNQPQHF. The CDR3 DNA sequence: TGTGCCAGTAGGACCGGGACAGGGGGCTACAATCAGCCCCAGCATTTT. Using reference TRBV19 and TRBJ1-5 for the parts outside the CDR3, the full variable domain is DGGITQSPKYLFRKEGQNVTLSCEQNLNHDAMYWYRQDPGQGLRLIYYSQIVNDFQKGDIAEGYSVSREKKESFPLTVTSAQKNPTAFYLCASRTGTGGYNQPQHFGDGTRLSIL.

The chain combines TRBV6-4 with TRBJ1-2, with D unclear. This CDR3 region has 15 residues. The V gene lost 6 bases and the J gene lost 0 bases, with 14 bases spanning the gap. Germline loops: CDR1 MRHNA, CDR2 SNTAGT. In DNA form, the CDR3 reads TGTGCCAGCAGCCCGAGGGCAAGTTCTAACTATGGCTACACCTTC. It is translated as CASSPRASSNYGYTF.

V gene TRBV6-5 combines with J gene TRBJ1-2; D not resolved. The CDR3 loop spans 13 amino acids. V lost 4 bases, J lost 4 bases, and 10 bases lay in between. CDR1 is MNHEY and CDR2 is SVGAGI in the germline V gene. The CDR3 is CASSSGRVYGYTF. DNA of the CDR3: TGTGCCAGCAGTTCCGGACGTGTCTATGGCTACACCTTC.

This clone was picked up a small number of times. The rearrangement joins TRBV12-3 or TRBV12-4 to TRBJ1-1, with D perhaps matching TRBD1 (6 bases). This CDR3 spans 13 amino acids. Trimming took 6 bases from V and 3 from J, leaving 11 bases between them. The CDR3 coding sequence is TGTGCCAGCAGAGACGGACAGCACACTGAAGCTTTCTTT. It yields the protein CASRDGQHTEAFF.

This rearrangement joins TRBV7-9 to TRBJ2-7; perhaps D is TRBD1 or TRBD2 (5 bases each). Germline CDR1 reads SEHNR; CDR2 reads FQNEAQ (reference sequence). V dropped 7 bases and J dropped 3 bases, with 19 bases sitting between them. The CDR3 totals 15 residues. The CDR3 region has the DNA TGTGCCAGCACCCTCCGGGACGACAAGTACTACGAGCAGTACTTC. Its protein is CASTLRDDKYYEQYF.

The CDR3 region is CSASEGQKAETQYF. For the CDR3, the DNA is TGCAGTGCTAGTGAGGGACAAAAAGCTGAGACCCAGTACTTC. The V call is TRBV20-1, the J call TRBJ2-5, with a possible D match to TRBD1 (6 bases). Trimming cost V 3 bases and J 5 bases, with 16 bases left between them. There are 14 residues in the CDR3. Germline CDR1 DFQATT, CDR2 SNEGSKA (reference sequence).

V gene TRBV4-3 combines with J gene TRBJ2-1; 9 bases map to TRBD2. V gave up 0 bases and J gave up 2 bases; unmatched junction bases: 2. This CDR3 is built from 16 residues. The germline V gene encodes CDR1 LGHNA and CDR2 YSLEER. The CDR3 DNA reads TGCGCCAGCAGCCAAGAAGGCGGGGGGGCCTACAATGAGCAGTTCTTC. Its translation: CASSQEGGGAYNEQFF.

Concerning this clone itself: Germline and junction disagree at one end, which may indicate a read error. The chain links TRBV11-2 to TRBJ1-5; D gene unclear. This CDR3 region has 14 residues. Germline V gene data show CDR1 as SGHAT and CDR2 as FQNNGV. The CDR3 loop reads CASSLEGSYQPQHF. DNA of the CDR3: TGTGCCAGCAGCTTAGAAGGTAGCTATCAGCCCCAGCATTTT.

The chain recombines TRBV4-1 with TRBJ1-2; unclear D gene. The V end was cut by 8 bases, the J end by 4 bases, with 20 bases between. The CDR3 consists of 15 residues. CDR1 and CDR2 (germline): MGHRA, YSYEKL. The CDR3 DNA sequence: TGCGCCAGCCAAATTCTGGCAGCTGGATCCTATGGCTACACCTTC. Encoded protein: CASQILAAGSYGYTF.

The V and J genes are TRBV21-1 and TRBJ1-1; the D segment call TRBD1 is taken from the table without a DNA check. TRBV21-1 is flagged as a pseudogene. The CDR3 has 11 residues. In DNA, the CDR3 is TGTGCCAGCAGTCTCAGGGCTGAAGCTTTCTTT. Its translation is CASSLRAEAFF.

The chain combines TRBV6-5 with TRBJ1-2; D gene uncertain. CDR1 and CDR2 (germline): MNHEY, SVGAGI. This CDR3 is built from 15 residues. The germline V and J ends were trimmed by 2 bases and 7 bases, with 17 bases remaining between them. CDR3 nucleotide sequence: TGTGCCAGCAGTTACAAAGGATCTGTACCCCTTGGCTACACCTTC. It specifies CASSYKGSVPLGYTF.

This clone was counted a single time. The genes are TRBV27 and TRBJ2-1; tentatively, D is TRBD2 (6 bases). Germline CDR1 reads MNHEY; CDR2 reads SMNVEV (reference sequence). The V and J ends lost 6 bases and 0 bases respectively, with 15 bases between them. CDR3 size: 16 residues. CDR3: CASRLSAGSSYNEQFF. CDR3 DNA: TGTGCCAGCAGGCTCTCGGCCGGGAGCTCCTACAATGAGCAGTTCTTC.

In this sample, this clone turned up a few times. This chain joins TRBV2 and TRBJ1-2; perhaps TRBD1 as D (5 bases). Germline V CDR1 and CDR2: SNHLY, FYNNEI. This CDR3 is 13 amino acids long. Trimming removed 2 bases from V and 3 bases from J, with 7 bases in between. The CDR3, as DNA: TGTGCCAGCAGTGAATGGGGGGACTATGGCTACACCTTC. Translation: CASSEWGDYGYTF.

For the CDR3, the DNA is TGTGCCAGCAGTGCTCAGACCGCCTCTGGGGCCAACGTCCTGACTTTC. Residues: CASSAQTASGANVLTF. The genes are TRBV6-1 and TRBJ2-6; D is undetermined. The V end was cut by 4 bases, the J end by 0 bases, with 10 bases between. Germline V CDR1 and CDR2: MNHNS, SASEGT. This CDR3 contains 16 residues.